Each of the 25 T cell receptor beta chains below was sequenced from the same sample in a study of T cells in localized non-small cell lung cancer. The protocol was immunoSEQ multiplex PCR, while the TCRdb copy is restricted to in-frame clones and leaves out a portion. The table has fewer than 50,000 clones, 75% to 90% seen once. The sample was peripheral blood mononuclear cells, taken before any cancer treatment. The origin of the receptors is a male donor older than 55 with stage II lung adenocarcinoma.

V gene TRBV27 combines with J gene TRBJ2-7, with 11 bases aligning to TRBD2. The ends lost 3 bases at V and 6 bases at J; junction bases unmatched: 10. From germline, CDR1 is MNHEY and CDR2 SMNVEV (reference sequence). This CDR3 comprises 16 residues. In DNA, the CDR3 is TGTGCCAGCAGTTTGTGGCTAGCGGGAGGCACCAGCGAGCAGTACTTC. It yields the protein CASSLWLAGGTSEQYF.

The rearrangement joins TRBV7-3 to TRBJ2-5; TRBD1 agrees at 10 bases. The J call is doubtful: the DNA matches TRBJ2-7 better. The CDR3 contains 13 residues. Per germline, CDR1 SGHTA and CDR2 FQGTGA. CDR3 in amino acids: CASSRDRGGEQYF. CDR3 bases: TGTGCCAGCAGTCGGGACAGGGGCGGCGAGCAGTACTTC.

The rearrangement uses TRBV28 and TRBJ2-1, with a weak D call TRBD1 (5 bases). Germline CDR1 reads MDHEN; CDR2 reads SYDVKM. This CDR3 is built from 15 residues. V lost 6 bases and J 3 bases, leaving 15 bases between the germline ends. As DNA, the CDR3 is TGTGCCAGCAGCCGTCGCAGGGCGCGCTACAATGAGCAGTTCTTC. Protein sequence: CASSRRRARYNEQFF. Full variable domain (outside the CDR3, taken from reference TRBV28 and TRBJ2-1): DVKVTQSSRYLVKRTGEKVFLECVQDMDHENMFWYRQDPGLGLRLIYFSYDVKMKEKGDIPEGYSVSREKKERFSLILESASTNQTSMYLCASSRRRARYNEQFFGPGTRLTVL.

The chain uses TRBV18 and TRBJ2-7; TRBD1 matches at 9 bases. The CDR3 length is 14 residues. Germline-derived CDR1 and CDR2 are KGHSH and LQKENI. The J segment lost 4 bases and the V segment lost 8 bases, leaving 9 bases of the junction unmatched. The CDR3 bases are TGTGCCAGCAAACCGGGACAGGGTGTGTACGAGCAGTACTTC. It encodes CASKPGQGVYEQYF.

The J gene is TRBJ1-1, the V gene TRBV4-1; D gene ambiguous. V lost 7 bases, J lost 4 bases, and 16 bases lay in between. From germline, CDR1 is MGHRA and CDR2 YSYEKL. CDR3 size: 14 residues. The CDR3 loop is CASIPRPGSTEAFF. The CDR3, as DNA: TGCGCCAGCATCCCTCGGCCGGGTTCCACTGAAGCTTTCTTT.

This clone came up once. The V gene is TRBV19, the J gene TRBJ2-1; 7 bases are a match to TRBD1. V dropped 3 bases and J dropped 11; count of bases not matched to a gene: 10. The CDR3 contains 14 residues. Germline lookup yields CDR1 LNHDA and CDR2 SQIVND (reference sequence). CDR3 sequence (DNA): TGTGCCAGTAGTATGGGGACAGCTGCTTGGCAGCAGTTCTTC. Its protein is CASSMGTAAWQQFF.

V gene TRBV29-1 combines with J gene TRBJ1-2, with D possibly TRBD1 on 5 matching bases. CDR1 is SQVTM, CDR2 ANQGSEA, per germline. This CDR3 comprises 16 residues. V was cut by 1 base and J by 4 bases, with 19 bases left in between. This CDR3 is CSVEGGRTERVYGYTF. CDR3 DNA: TGCAGCGTTGAAGGGGGACGGACGGAGAGGGTCTATGGCTACACCTTC.

This chain joins TRBV5-6 and TRBJ2-1, with D unclear. CDR3 length: 14 amino acids. Germline assignment: CDR1 SGHDT and CDR2 YYEEEE. V was pared by 0 bases and J by 5 bases, with 9 bases between. The CDR3 spells CASSLGRRNNEQFF. The CDR3 DNA sequence: TGTGCCAGCAGCTTGGGGCGGAGAAACAATGAGCAGTTCTTC.

This rearrangement joins TRBV6-5 to TRBJ1-4; 7 nucleotides line up with TRBD1. The CDR3 is made up of 16 amino acids. CDR1 MNHEY and CDR2 SVGAGI come from the germline V gene. The V gene end was trimmed by 4 bases and the J gene end by 0 bases; junction bases not matched to a gene: 5. Here the CDR3 reads CASSSGQTATNEKLFF. The CDR3 DNA reads TGTGCCAGCAGTTCGGGACAGACTGCAACTAATGAAAAACTGTTTTTT.

The J gene is TRBJ2-5, the V gene TRBV6-1; D tentatively fits TRBD1 or TRBD2 (5 bases each). Germline CDR1 is MNHNS and CDR2 is SASEGT. This CDR3 has 14 amino acids. V shed 7 bases and J shed 5 bases, with 17 bases lying between them. CDR3 sequence (DNA): TGTGCCAGCACGACCGGGACCCCGCGGGAGACCCAGTACTTC. Its protein product is CASTTGTPRETQYF.

V gene TRBV6-1 combines with J gene TRBJ2-3; D ambiguous. This CDR3 has 13 residues. Germline V gene data show CDR1 as MNHNS and CDR2 as SASEGT. Trimming stripped 2 bases from V and 4 bases from J, with 7 bases between. CDR3 bases: TGTGCCAGCAGTGAAACCTGGGCAGATACGCAGTATTTT. This translates into CASSETWADTQYF.

This clone turned up a few times. The V and J genes are TRBV19 and TRBJ1-1; D gene unclear. Germline CDR1 reads LNHDA; CDR2 reads SQIVND (reference sequence). V lost 4 bases and J 4 bases, leaving 7 bases between the germline ends. CDR3 length: 12 residues. The CDR3 DNA is TGTGCCAGTAGTACATTTGGCACTGAAGCTTTCTTT. This encodes CASSTFGTEAFF. Full variable domain (outside the CDR3, taken from reference TRBV19 and TRBJ1-1): DGGITQSPKYLFRKEGQNVTLSCEQNLNHDAMYWYRQDPGQGLRLIYYSQIVNDFQKGDIAEGYSVSREKKESFPLTVTSAQKNPTAFYLCASSTFGTEAFFGQGTRLTVV.

The chain has TRBV4-1 and TRBJ1-5; the match to TRBD1 covers 7 bases. V was pared by 1 base and J by 4 bases, with 4 bases of the junction left unmatched. CDR3 length equals 15 residues. From germline, CDR1 is MGHRA and CDR2 YSYEKL. The CDR3 DNA is TGCGCCAGCAGCCAAGTTGACAGGGTAAATCAGCCCCAGCATTTT. It specifies CASSQVDRVNQPQHF.

The chain has TRBV4-1 and TRBJ1-1, with D perhaps TRBD1 (5 bases). Germline CDR1 is MGHRA and CDR2 is YSYEKL. With 4 bases removed from V and 7 bases from J, the gap between germline ends came to 10 bases. The CDR3 runs to 12 residues. CDR3 coding DNA: TGCGCCAGCAGCCCCGCAAGGGGTGAAGCTTTCTTT. As protein: CASSPARGEAFF.

The chain carries TRBV5-5 and TRBJ1-5; D is unclear. CDR1 is SGHKS, CDR2 YYEKEE, per germline (reference sequence). V lost 2 bases to trimming and J lost 5 bases, with 8 bases between them. This CDR3 is built from 13 residues. CDR3 loop: CASSLLEDQPQHF. The CDR3 DNA reads as TGTGCCAGCAGCTTATTGGAGGATCAGCCCCAGCATTTT.

The CDR3 nucleotides are TGCGCCAGCAGCCAGGGTGGCGGAGGGGATACTGAAGCTTTCTTT. This gives the protein CASSQGGGGDTEAFF. The chain couples TRBV4-1 to TRBJ1-1; D is perhaps TRBD1 (5 bases). V lost 3 bases to trimming and J lost 5 bases, with 16 bases between them. This CDR3 has 15 residues. The V gene's germline CDR1 is MGHRA and CDR2 YSYEKL.

V gene TRBV10-3 combines with J gene TRBJ2-3; D not certain. Between the trimmed V and J ends, which lost 6 bases and 1 base, there was a span of 11 bases. CDR3 length: 14 residues. The germline V gene has CDR1 ENHRY and CDR2 SYGVKD. CDR3 loop: CAIRSALGTDTQYF. In DNA, the CDR3 is TGTGCCATCAGATCGGCCCTTGGCACAGATACGCAGTATTTT.

The V and J genes are TRBV9 and TRBJ2-1; D unclear. CDR3 length: 14 amino acids. The V end lost 1 base, the J end lost 1 base, and 6 bases lay between the germline ends. Germline V gives CDR1 SGDLS, CDR2 YYNGEE. In DNA, the CDR3 is TGTGCCAGCAGCGTAACCGGGTCCTACAATGAGCAGTTCTTC. It translates to CASSVTGSYNEQFF.

The chain has TRBV9 and TRBJ2-5, with D possibly TRBD1 on 7 matching bases. CDR1 is SGDLS, CDR2 YYNGEE, per germline. Trimming left V 4 bases short and J 5 bases short, with 18 bases between. The CDR3 is 15 amino acids. The CDR3, as DNA: TGTGCCAGCAGCACTACAGGGGTCGGAGGGGAGACCCAGTACTTC. Residues: CASSTTGVGGETQYF.

This clone occurred once. This sequence joins TRBV7-9 and TRBJ1-2; no clear D gene. The CDR3 has 15 residues. CDR1 and CDR2 from the germline V gene are SEHNR and FQNEAQ (reference sequence). V shed 3 bases and J shed 8 bases, with 19 bases lying between them. The CDR3 DNA follows: TGTGCCAGCAGCTTGTCCGTGGCACAAAGCGGGGGCTACACCTTC. Residues: CASSLSVAQSGGYTF.

The chain joins TRBV19 to TRBJ2-2; 9 bases align to TRBD2. Looked up from germline, CDR1 is LNHDA and CDR2 is SQIVND (reference sequence). The V segment lost 7 bases and the J segment 4 bases; nucleotides outside the gene matches: 4. CDR3 length equals 14 residues. The chain's CDR3 is CASMGLAVTGELFF. The DNA of the CDR3 is TGTGCCAGTATGGGACTAGCTGTCACCGGGGAGCTGTTTTTT.

This clone was recorded only once. The chain is built from TRBV19 and TRBJ1-2; 9 nucleotides agree with TRBD1. J gave up 5 bases and V 7 bases, and 11 bases lay outside the gene matches. CDR1 and CDR2 from the germline V gene are LNHDA and SQIVND (reference sequence). The CDR3 runs 15 residues. The CDR3 DNA sequence: TGTGCCAGTAAAGTTGAGGACAGGGGACCTTATGGCTACACCTTC. This gives the protein CASKVEDRGPYGYTF.

The chain links TRBV11-2 to TRBJ1-1; 7 bases map to TRBD1. This CDR3 has 15 residues. Germline V lookup: CDR1 SGHAT, CDR2 FQNNGV. The V and J ends lost 3 bases and 11 bases, in that order; junction bases with no gene match: 15. The CDR3 is CASSFLNTNRGQAFF. For the CDR3, the DNA is TGTGCCAGCAGCTTTTTAAATACGAACAGGGGACAGGCTTTCTTT.

The chain couples TRBV4-3 to TRBJ2-3; 9 bases agree with TRBD2. Per the germline V gene, CDR1 is LGHNA and CDR2 is YSLEER. V dropped 0 bases and J dropped 9; count of bases not matched to a gene: 13. The CDR3 has 17 residues. CDR3 protein: CASSQDPSGAGRETQYF. As DNA, the CDR3 is TGCGCCAGCAGCCAAGATCCTAGCGGGGCTGGGAGGGAGACGCAGTATTTT.

The V call is TRBV19, the J call TRBJ1-3; no firm D call. Trimming stripped 1 base from V and 2 bases from J, with 6 bases between. Germline loops: CDR1 LNHDA, CDR2 SQIVND (reference sequence). The CDR3 is made up of 14 amino acids. The CDR3 here is CASSIGGAGNTIYF. The DNA for the CDR3 is TGTGCCAGTAGTATAGGGGGAGCTGGAAACACCATATATTTT.